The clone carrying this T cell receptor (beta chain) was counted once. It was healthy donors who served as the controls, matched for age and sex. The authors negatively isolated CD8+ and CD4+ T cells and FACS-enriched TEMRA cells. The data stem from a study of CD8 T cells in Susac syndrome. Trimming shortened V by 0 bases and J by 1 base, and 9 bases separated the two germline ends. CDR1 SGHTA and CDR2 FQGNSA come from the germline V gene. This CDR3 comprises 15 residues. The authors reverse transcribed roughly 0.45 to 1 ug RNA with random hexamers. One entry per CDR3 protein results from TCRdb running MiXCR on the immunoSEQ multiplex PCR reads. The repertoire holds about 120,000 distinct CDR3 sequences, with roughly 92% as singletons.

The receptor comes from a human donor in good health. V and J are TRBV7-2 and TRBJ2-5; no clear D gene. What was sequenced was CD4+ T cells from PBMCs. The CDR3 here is CASSLAPPGQETQYF. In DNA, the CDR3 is TGTGCCAGCAGCTTAGCCCCCCCTGGCCAAGAGACCCAGTACTTC.